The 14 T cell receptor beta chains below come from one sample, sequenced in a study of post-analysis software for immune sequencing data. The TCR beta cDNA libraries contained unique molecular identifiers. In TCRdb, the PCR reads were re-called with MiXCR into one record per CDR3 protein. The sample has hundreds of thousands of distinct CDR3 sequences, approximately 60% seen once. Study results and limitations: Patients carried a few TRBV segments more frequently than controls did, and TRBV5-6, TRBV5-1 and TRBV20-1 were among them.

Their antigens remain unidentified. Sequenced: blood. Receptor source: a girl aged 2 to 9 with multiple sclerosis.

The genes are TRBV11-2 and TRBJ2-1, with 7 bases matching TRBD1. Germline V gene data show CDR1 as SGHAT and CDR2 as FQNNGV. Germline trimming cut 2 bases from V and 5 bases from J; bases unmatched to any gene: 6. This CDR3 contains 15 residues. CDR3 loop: CASSLRTGRHNEQFF. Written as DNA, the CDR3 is TGTGCCAGCAGCTTAAGGACAGGTCGGCACAATGAGCAGTTCTTC.

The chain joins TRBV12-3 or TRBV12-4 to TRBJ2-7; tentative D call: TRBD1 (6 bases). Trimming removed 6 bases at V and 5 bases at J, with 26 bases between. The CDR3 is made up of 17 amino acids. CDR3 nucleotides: TGTGCCAGCAGCCCTGGAGTAGGGGGAACAGACGGCCACGAGCAGTACTTC. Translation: CASSPGVGGTDGHEQYF.

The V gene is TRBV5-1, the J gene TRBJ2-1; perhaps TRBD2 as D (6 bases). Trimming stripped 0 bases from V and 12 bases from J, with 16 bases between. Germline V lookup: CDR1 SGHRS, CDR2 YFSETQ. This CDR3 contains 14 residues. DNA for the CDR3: TGCGCCAGCAGCTTGGAGCCTGGGGGGAACGGGCAGTTCTTC. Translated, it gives CASSLEPGGNGQFF.

The CDR3 region is CASSDSLAGGGETQYF. CDR3 coding DNA: TGTGCCAGCTCTGATAGTCTAGCGGGAGGCGGGGAGACCCAGTACTTC. The chain joins TRBV28 to TRBJ2-5, with 11 bases identical to TRBD2. The CDR3 covers 16 residues. The J segment lost 5 bases and the V segment lost 8 bases, leaving 13 bases of the junction unmatched. Germline V CDR1 and CDR2: MDHEN, SYDVKM. Looking up the rest from reference TRBV28 and TRBJ2-5 gives the full variable domain: DVKVTQSSRYLVKRTGEKVFLECVQDMDHENMFWYRQDPGLGLRLIYFSYDVKMKEKGDIPEGYSVSREKKERFSLILESASTNQTSMYLCASSDSLAGGGETQYFGPGTRLLVL.

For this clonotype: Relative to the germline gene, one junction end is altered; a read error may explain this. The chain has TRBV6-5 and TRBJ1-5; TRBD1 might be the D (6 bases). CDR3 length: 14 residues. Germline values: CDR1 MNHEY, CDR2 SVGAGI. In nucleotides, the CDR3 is TGTGCCAGCAGCCCCGACAGGTCGAATCGGCCCCAGCATTTT. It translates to CASSPDRSNRPQHF.

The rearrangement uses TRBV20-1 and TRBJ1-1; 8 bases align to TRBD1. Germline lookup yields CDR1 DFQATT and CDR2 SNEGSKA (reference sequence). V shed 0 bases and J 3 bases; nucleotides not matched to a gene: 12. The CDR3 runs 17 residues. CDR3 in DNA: TGCAGTGCTAGAGACGCCGGGACAGGTCCCTCTCACACTGAAGCTTTCTTT. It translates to CSARDAGTGPSHTEAFF.

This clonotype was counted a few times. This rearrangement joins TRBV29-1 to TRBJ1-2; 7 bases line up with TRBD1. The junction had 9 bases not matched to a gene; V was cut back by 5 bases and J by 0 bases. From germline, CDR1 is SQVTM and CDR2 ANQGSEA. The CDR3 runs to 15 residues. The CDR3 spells CSVTPWTGSNYGYTF. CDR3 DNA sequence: TGCAGCGTTACACCTTGGACAGGTTCTAACTATGGCTACACCTTC.

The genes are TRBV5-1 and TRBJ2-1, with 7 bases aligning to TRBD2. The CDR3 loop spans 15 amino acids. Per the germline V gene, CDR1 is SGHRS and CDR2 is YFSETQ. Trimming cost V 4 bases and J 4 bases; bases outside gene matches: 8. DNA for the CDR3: TGCGCCAGCAGCCCTGGCGGGGGAATTTACAATGAGCAGTTCTTC. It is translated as CASSPGGGIYNEQFF. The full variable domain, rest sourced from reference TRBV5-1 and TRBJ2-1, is KAGVTQTPRYLIKTRGQQVTLSCSPISGHRSVSWYQQTPGQGLQFLFEYFSETQRNKGNFPGRFSGRQFSNSRSEMNVSTLELGDSALYLCASSPGGGIYNEQFFGPGTRLTVL.

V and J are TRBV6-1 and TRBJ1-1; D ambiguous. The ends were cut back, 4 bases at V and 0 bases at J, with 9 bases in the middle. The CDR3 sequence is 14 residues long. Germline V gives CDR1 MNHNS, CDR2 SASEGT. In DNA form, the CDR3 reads TGTGCCAGCAGTGGGAGACCCCTGAACACTGAAGCTTTCTTT. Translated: CASSGRPLNTEAFF.

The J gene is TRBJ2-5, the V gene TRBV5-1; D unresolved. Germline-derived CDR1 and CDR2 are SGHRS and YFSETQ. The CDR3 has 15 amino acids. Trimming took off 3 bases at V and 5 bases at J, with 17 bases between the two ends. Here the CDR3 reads CASSWNHLDPETQYF. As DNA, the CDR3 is TGCGCCAGCAGCTGGAACCACCTCGACCCCGAGACCCAGTACTTC.

CDR3 nucleotide sequence: TGTGCCAGCAGCCTAAGGGCAGCAGCTACTAGCACAGATACGCAGTATTTT. It is translated as CASSLRAAATSTDTQYF. The gene calls are TRBV7-9 and TRBJ2-3; no firm D call. Germline V gives CDR1 SEHNR, CDR2 FQNEAQ (reference sequence). There are 17 residues in the CDR3. The V gene lost 5 bases and the J gene lost 0 bases, with 18 bases spanning the gap.

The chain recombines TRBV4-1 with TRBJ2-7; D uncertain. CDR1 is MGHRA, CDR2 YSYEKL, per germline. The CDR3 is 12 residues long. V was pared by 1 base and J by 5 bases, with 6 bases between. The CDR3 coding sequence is TGCGCCAGCAGCCAAGGGGCCCACGAGCAGTACTTC. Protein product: CASSQGAHEQYF.

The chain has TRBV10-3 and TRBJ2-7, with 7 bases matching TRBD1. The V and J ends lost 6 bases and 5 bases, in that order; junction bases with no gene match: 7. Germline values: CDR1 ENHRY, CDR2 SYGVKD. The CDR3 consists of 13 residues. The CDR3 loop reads CAIRDRVTNEQYF. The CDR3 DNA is TGTGCCATCAGAGACAGGGTAACTAACGAGCAGTACTTC.

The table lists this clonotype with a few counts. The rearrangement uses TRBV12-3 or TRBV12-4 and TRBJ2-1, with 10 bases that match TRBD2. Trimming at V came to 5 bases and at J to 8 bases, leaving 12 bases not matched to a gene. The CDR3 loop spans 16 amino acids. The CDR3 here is CASSPRLAGFSDEQFF. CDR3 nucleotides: TGTGCCAGCAGTCCCAGACTAGCGGGCTTCAGCGATGAGCAGTTCTTC.